One and the same sample provided the 16 T cell receptor beta chains below, sequenced in a study of blood T cells in healthy people across ages. A second PCR of roughly 7 to 11 cycles used a sample-barcoded 5' primer and a J-beta primer mix. TCRdb re-derived calls from the 5' RACE reads in MiXCR, one entry per CDR3 protein. The table shows about 690,000 distinct CDR3 sequences, with around 38% occurring only once. Sequencing used blood. The receptors come from a man at least 80 years old in good health.

Only a few counts were recorded for this clonotype. This sequence joins TRBV24-1 and TRBJ2-3; 8 positions match TRBD1. The CDR3 loop spans 15 amino acids. The V gene's germline CDR1 is KGHDR and CDR2 SFDVKD. The V gene end was trimmed by 9 bases and the J gene end by 4 bases; junction bases not matched to a gene: 11. In DNA form, the CDR3 reads TGTGCCACCGGATCCGGGACAGGTGTTTCAGATACGCAGTATTTT. As protein: CATGSGTGVSDTQYF.

The chain recombines TRBV29-1 with TRBJ2-7; possibly TRBD1 for D (6 bases). CDR1 SQVTM and CDR2 ANQGSEA come from the germline V gene. CDR3 size: 13 residues. The V gene lost 2 bases and the J gene lost 10 bases, with 18 bases spanning the gap. CDR3 residues: CSVETIGLGAQYF. In nucleotides, the CDR3 is TGCAGCGTTGAAACCATAGGGCTGGGGGCCCAGTACTTC.

The V call is TRBV2, the J call TRBJ2-4; 8 bases match TRBD2. The CDR3 covers 19 residues. Germline CDR1 and CDR2: SNHLY and FYNNEI. Trimming cost V 4 bases and J 1 base; bases outside gene matches: 15. DNA of the CDR3: TGTGCCAGCAGTGGGGGTAGTAGCGGGGAAAGTCTGGCCAAAAACATTCAGTACTTC. Translated, it gives CASSGGSSGESLAKNIQYF.

The rearrangement uses TRBV7-9 and TRBJ2-3; 8 nucleotides align to TRBD2. Germline loops: CDR1 SEHNR, CDR2 FQNEAQ (reference sequence). Trimming cost V 3 bases and J 5 bases; bases outside gene matches: 19. The CDR3 totals 19 residues. The CDR3, as DNA: TGTGCCAGCAGCTTTCGTGCGGGGGCTCTAGCGGGTATCTTAGATACGCAGTATTTT. Encoded protein: CASSFRAGALAGILDTQYF.

The rearrangement uses TRBV6-2 or TRBV6-3 and TRBJ2-3; 10 nucleotides align to TRBD1. The CDR3 runs 17 residues. V lost 2 bases to trimming and J lost 2 bases; unmatched junction nucleotides: 7. The germline gives CDR1 MNHEY, CDR2 SVGEGT. The CDR3 here is CASSYTGQGGYTDTQYF. DNA for the CDR3: TGTGCCAGCAGTTACACAGGACAGGGGGGGTACACAGATACGCAGTATTTT.

The chain uses TRBV20-1 and TRBJ2-3; D is unresolved. The V and J ends lost 3 bases and 2 bases respectively, with 18 bases between them. In germline, CDR1 is DFQATT, CDR2 SNEGSKA (reference sequence). The CDR3 loop spans 16 amino acids. The CDR3 nucleotides are TGCAGTGCTAGTCCCTGGACCCAGACGCTCACAGATACGCAGTATTTT. Translated: CSASPWTQTLTDTQYF.

A word on this clonotype: At one end, the junction sequence differs from germline, possibly due to a read error. The chain links TRBV27 to TRBJ2-1, with 7 positions matching TRBD1. From germline, CDR1 is MNHEY and CDR2 SMNVEV (reference sequence). The CDR3 consists of 16 residues. The CDR3 sequence is CTSSPGTASSYNEQFF. The CDR3, as DNA: TGTACCAGCAGTCCAGGGACAGCAAGCTCCTACAATGAGCAGTTCTTC.

J is TRBJ2-3 and V is TRBV7-9; a possible D gene is TRBD2 (6 bases). This CDR3 has 16 amino acids. Trimming cost V 0 bases and J 5 bases, with 15 bases left between them. Germline V gene sequence: CDR1 SEHNR, CDR2 FQNEAQ (reference sequence). The CDR3 here is CASSLARGVAGDTQYF. The CDR3 DNA reads as TGTGCCAGCAGCTTAGCGCGCGGGGTGGCGGGAGATACGCAGTATTTT.

V gene TRBV11-3 combines with J gene TRBJ2-1; 13 bases are shared with TRBD2. The CDR3 has 16 amino acids. Germline CDR1 and CDR2: SGHNT and YENEEA. The V and J ends lost 5 bases and 8 bases, in that order; junction bases with no gene match: 9. The CDR3 here is CASSPTGLAGRYEQFF. The DNA for the CDR3 is TGTGCCAGCAGCCCAACGGGACTAGCGGGAAGGTATGAGCAGTTCTTC.

The V gene is TRBV5-1, the J gene TRBJ1-1; a possible D gene is TRBD1 (6 bases). Germline-derived CDR1 and CDR2 are SGHRS and YFSETQ. The CDR3 spans 14 residues. V lost 5 bases, J lost 0 bases, and 11 bases lay in between. The CDR3 sequence: CASSWTDLNTEAFF. The CDR3 DNA is TGCGCCAGCAGTTGGACAGATCTGAACACTGAAGCTTTCTTT.

This clonotype has at least ten counts. This chain joins TRBV2 and TRBJ2-4, with 13 bases lining up with TRBD2. The end of the DNA aligns better with TRBJ2-7, so the J call may be wrong. In germline, CDR1 is SNHLY, CDR2 FYNNEI. CDR3 size: 16 residues. The CDR3 is CASSVGTSGKLSEQYF. The CDR3 DNA is TGTGCCAGCAGTGTAGGGACTAGCGGGAAACTCAGCGAGCAGTACTTC.

This clonotype came up a few times. The chain uses TRBV7-9 and TRBJ2-1, with 8 bases that match TRBD2. This CDR3 contains 15 residues. V lost 4 bases and J lost 1; bases outside the gene matches: 3. Per germline, CDR1 SEHNR and CDR2 FQNEAQ (reference sequence). The CDR3 spells CASSSSGLSYNEQFF. The CDR3 DNA is TGTGCCAGCAGCTCTAGCGGGTTGTCCTACAATGAGCAGTTCTTC.

The rearrangement uses TRBV5-1 and TRBJ2-7, with 8 nucleotides matching TRBD1. Germline CDR1 is SGHRS and CDR2 is YFSETQ. V lost 4 bases to trimming and J lost 0 bases; unmatched junction nucleotides: 6. The CDR3 covers 15 residues. The CDR3 sequence is CASSRGQGNSYEQYF. The CDR3 DNA sequence: TGCGCCAGCAGCCGAGGACAGGGCAACTCCTACGAGCAGTACTTC.

This chain connects TRBV4-1 to TRBJ1-1; D perhaps matches TRBD1 (5 bases). Trimming cost V 0 bases and J 4 bases, with 9 bases left between them. Germline V lookup: CDR1 MGHRA, CDR2 YSYEKL. The length of the CDR3 is 14 residues. CDR3 sequence reads: CASSQEGGATEAFF. The DNA of the CDR3 is TGCGCCAGCAGCCAAGAAGGTGGGGCCACTGAAGCTTTCTTT.

Concerning this clonotype: This may arise from a read error, as a much more abundant clone is one base away. The chain combines TRBV6-5 with TRBJ2-3; tentative D call: TRBD2 (5 bases). There are 15 residues in the CDR3. Deletions cut 11 bases from V and 1 base from J, with 19 bases between. Germline V gene lookup returns CDR1 MNHEY and CDR2 SVGAGI. As DNA, the CDR3 is TGTGCCTGTAGCGCCGCGGATGGGGGCACAGATACGCAGTATTTT. This sequence encodes CACSAADGGTDTQYF.

The chain joins TRBV12-5 to TRBJ2-7; D not certain. The CDR3 is made up of 13 amino acids. CDR1 is LGHNT, CDR2 FRNRAP, per germline. The ends were cut back, 7 bases at V and 4 bases at J, with 14 bases in the middle. Here the CDR3 reads CASALGSSYEQYF. The CDR3, as DNA: TGTGCTAGTGCCCTGGGGTCGTCATACGAGCAGTACTTC. Using reference TRBV12-5 and TRBJ2-7 for the parts outside the CDR3, the full variable domain is DARVTQTPRHKVTEMGQEVTMRCQPILGHNTVFWYRQTMMQGLELLAYFRNRAPLDDSGMPKDRFSAEMPDATLATLKIQPSEPRDSAVYFCASALGSSYEQYFGPGTRLTVT.